A selection of T cell receptor beta chains follows, all from one sample in a study of blood T cell repertoires in COVID-19. Sequencing used immunoSEQ multiplex PCR; TCRdb keeps in-frame clones, though not all of them. The sample lists under 140,000 clones, 87% occurring once. Sequenced material: peripheral blood. The receptors were gathered from a human donor in a cohort sampled during active COVID-19. CDR3s include the opening cysteine and the closing phenylalanine or tryptophan. The D gene is left open where the match is weak. Clone sizes are given selectively: once, few, many, or a class where the clone is expanded.

TRBJ2-6,-,-,17,TRBV21-1,CASSMQGAGSGANVLTF,TGTGCCAGCAGCATGCAGGGGGCGGGGTCTGGGGCCAACGTCCTGACTTTC
TRBJ2-5,few,TRBD2,13,TRBV10-3,CAITAGGEETQYF,TGTGCCATCACCGCCGGGGGGGAAGAGACCCAGTACTTC
TRBJ1-2,-,-,14,TRBV20-1,CSASPGTPGYGYTF,TGCAGTGCTAGTCCCGGGACACCGGGGTATGGCTACACCTTC
TRBJ1-3,-,TRBD1,15,TRBV18,CASSHGTGAANTIYF,TGTGCCAGCTCACACGGGACAGGGGCGGCAAACACCATATATTTT
TRBJ2-7,few,TRBD1,15,TRBV7-8,CASSPQGVALYEQYF,TGTGCCAGCAGCCCACAGGGGGTCGCCCTCTACGAGCAGTACTTC
TRBJ1-5,few,TRBD1,16,TRBV4-1,CASSQTLLRGPQPQHF,TGCGCCAGCAGCCAAACACTTTTGAGGGGGCCTCAGCCCCAGCATTTT
TRBJ2-7,-,TRBD2,14,TRBV3-1/TRBV3-2,CASSTRRGSYEQYF,TGTGCCAGCAGCACGAGGCGGGGGTCCTACGAGCAGTACTTC
TRBJ2-5,-,-,15,TRBV15,CATSRVGQIQETQYF,TGTGCCACCAGCAGAGTAGGACAGATCCAAGAGACCCAGTACTTC
TRBJ1-4,-,-,14,TRBV10-3,CAISQDSSNEKLFF,TGTGCCATCAGTCAGGACAGCTCTAATGAAAAACTGTTTTTT
TRBJ2-7,-,-,13,TRBV28,CASRSGGKLEQYF,TGTGCCAGCAGATCGGGCGGGAAACTCGAGCAGTACTTC
TRBJ1-2,-,TRBD1,14,TRBV27,CASSGRTGRDGYTF,TGTGCCAGCAGTGGGCGGACAGGGCGGGATGGCTACACCTTC
TRBJ1-6,once,-,13,TRBV19,CASSQGGSSPLHF,TGTGCCAGTAGTCAGGGTGGGTCCTCACCCCTCCACTTT
TRBJ1-5,once,-,17,TRBV19,CASTEMRGWKGNQPQHF,TGTGCCAGTACCGAGATGAGGGGGTGGAAGGGCAATCAGCCCCAGCATTTT
TRBJ2-5,-,TRBD2,17,TRBV9,CASSARLAGGLQETQYF,TGTGCCAGCAGCGCCCGACTAGCGGGGGGACTCCAAGAGACCCAGTACTTC
TRBJ2-1,-,-,13,TRBV5-1,CASRYSSYNEQFF,TGCGCCAGCAGATACAGCTCCTACAATGAGCAGTTCTTC
TRBJ1-2,-,-,18,TRBV19,CASRTPDGAPRFGYGYTF,TGTGCCAGTAGGACGCCCGATGGAGCCCCCCGCTTCGGCTATGGCTACACCTTC
TRBJ1-2,-,TRBD1,16,TRBV28,CASSSTGQGAGGGYTF,TGTGCCAGCAGTTCCACTGGACAGGGGGCGGGAGGTGGCTACACCTTC
TRBJ1-4,few,TRBD1,19,TRBV5-1,CASSPLVPGQGATNEKLFF,TGCGCCAGCAGCCCACTCGTCCCGGGACAGGGGGCCACTAATGAAAAACTGTTTTTT
TRBJ2-6,-,-,18,TRBV4-3,CASSQERGRGIGANVLTF,TGCGCCAGCAGCCAAGAAAGGGGCCGCGGGATTGGGGCCAACGTCCTGACTTTC
TRBJ2-5,few,TRBD1,17,TRBV6-6,CASSRGTGVTRVETQYF,TGTGCCAGCAGTCGTGGGACAGGGGTAACTAGAGTGGAGACCCAGTACTTC
TRBJ2-5,-,TRBD2,13,TRBV7-8,CASSPLGGETQYF,TGTGCCAGCAGCCCCCTGGGGGGGGAGACCCAGTACTTC
TRBJ2-3,-,-,13,TRBV7-7,CASSLLAGDTQYF,TGTGCTAGCAGCTTACTGGCGGGAGATACGCAGTATTTT
TRBJ1-1,-,TRBD1,13,TRBV30,CAWRGQANTEAFF,TGTGCCTGGAGGGGACAGGCGAACACTGAAGCTTTCTTT
TRBJ2-1,-,TRBD2,16,TRBV9,CASSPTKAGEQNEQFF,TGTGCCAGCAGCCCGACTAAAGCGGGAGAGCAAAATGAGCAGTTCTTC
TRBJ1-1,-,-,14,TRBV6-5,CASSPRQAGTEAFF,TGTGCCAGCAGTCCCCGACAGGCGGGCACTGAAGCTTTCTTT
TRBJ2-7,-,-,13,TRBV5-6,CASSQTGTYEQYF,TGTGCCAGCAGCCAAACAGGAACCTACGAGCAGTACTTC
TRBJ1-2,-,-,15,TRBV7-2,CASSLSPQVNYGYTF,TGTGCCAGCAGCTTAAGTCCGCAGGTTAACTATGGCTACACCTTC
TRBJ2-7,-,TRBD2,17,TRBV15,CATSRDIARSGSKEQYF,TGTGCCACCAGCAGAGATATTGCTCGTAGCGGGAGTAAGGAGCAGTACTTC
TRBJ2-1,once,-,17,TRBV14,CASSQGTITVQNNEQFF,TGTGCCAGCAGCCAAGGGACTATTACCGTACAAAACAATGAGCAGTTCTTC
TRBJ2-3,-,-,16,TRBV19,CASSIEGGLGTDTQYF,TGTGCCAGTAGTATAGAGGGGGGGCTGGGCACAGATACGCAGTATTTT
TRBJ1-2,-,-,13,TRBV5-4,CASSPGASGGYTF,TGTGCCAGCAGTCCAGGGGCTTCTGGTGGCTACACCTTC
TRBJ1-5,few,-,15,TRBV7-9,CASSLERGANQPQHF,TGTGCCAGCAGCTTAGAACGGGGTGCTAATCAGCCCCAGCATTTT
TRBJ1-2,-,-,16,TRBV7-6,CASSNRFRGKGYGYTF,TGTGCCAGCAGCAACCGATTTAGGGGCAAGGGGTATGGCTACACCTTC
TRBJ2-4,-,-,13,TRBV7-2,CASSLQTKNIQYF,TGTGCCAGCAGCTTACAGACCAAAAACATTCAGTACTTC
TRBJ1-5,few,-,12,TRBV28,CASRASNQPQHF,TGTGCCAGCAGGGCTAGCAATCAGCCCCAGCATTTT
TRBJ1-5,-,TRBD1,15,TRBV10-3,CAISESDRGRQPQHF,TGTGCCATCAGTGAGTCTGACAGGGGTCGTCAGCCCCAGCATTTT
TRBJ2-7,-,TRBD1,16,TRBV3-1/TRBV3-2,CASSQVRTGLNAEQYF,TGTGCCAGCAGCCAAGTGAGGACAGGGCTCAACGCTGAGCAGTACTTC
TRBJ2-7,-,-,13,TRBV5-4,CASSSQGDHEQYF,TGTGCCAGCAGCTCCCAGGGCGACCACGAGCAGTACTTC
TRBJ2-2,-,-,13,TRBV27,CASSLRVLGELFF,TGTGCCAGCAGTTTACGGGTCTTGGGGGAGCTGTTTTTT
TRBJ2-3,-,TRBD1,17,TRBV28,CASSLLGTGIVGHTQYF,TGTGCCAGCAGTTTATTGGGGACAGGGATAGTGGGGCATACGCAGTATTTT
TRBJ1-2,-,-,13,TRBV29-1,CSVGTGKSSGYTF,TGCAGCGTTGGAACCGGGAAGTCGAGTGGCTACACCTTC
TRBJ2-7,-,TRBD2,18,TRBV5-6,CASSNGARGTRISYEQYF,TGTGCCAGCAGCAACGGAGCGAGGGGGACTAGAATCTCCTACGAGCAGTACTTC
TRBJ2-3,-,TRBD2,19,TRBV10-1,CASSGNTLAGSSSTDTQYF,TGCGCCAGCAGTGGGAACACTTTAGCGGGAAGTAGTAGTACAGATACGCAGTATTTT
TRBJ2-2,-,TRBD1,15,TRBV19,CASSTGTGLPGELFF,TGTGCCAGCAGCACCGGGACAGGGCTGCCCGGGGAGCTGTTTTTT
TRBJ1-1,few,-,18,TRBV5-6,CASSLGPPGMRVNTEAFF,TGTGCCAGCAGCTTGGGCCCCCCGGGTATGCGAGTGAACACTGAAGCTTTCTTT
TRBJ2-5,-,TRBD1,14,TRBV7-3,CASSPGTGQETQYF,TGTGCCAGCAGTCCCGGGACAGGGCAAGAGACCCAGTACTTC
TRBJ1-1,few,-,13,TRBV5-1,CASSPREDTEAFF,TGCGCCAGCAGTCCCCGGGAAGACACTGAAGCTTTCTTT
TRBJ1-6,-,-,13,TRBV30,CAWSYTGNSPLHF,TGTGCCTGGAGCTATACGGGTAATTCACCCCTCCACTTT
TRBJ1-1,-,TRBD1,14,TRBV7-3,CASSFNRDSTEAFF,TGTGCCAGCAGCTTCAACCGGGACAGCACTGAAGCTTTCTTT
TRBJ2-1,once,-,14,TRBV2,CASSVWGRGNEQFF,TGTGCCAGCAGTGTTTGGGGGAGGGGGAATGAGCAGTTCTTC
TRBJ1-5,-,TRBD1,16,TRBV4-2,CASSQRQGMGNQPQHF,TGTGCCAGCAGCCAACGACAGGGGATGGGCAATCAGCCCCAGCATTTT
TRBJ2-4,once,-,15,TRBV9,CASNLGGSAKNIQYF,TGTGCCAGCAACTTAGGGGGATCGGCCAAAAACATTCAGTACTTC
TRBJ1-1,-,TRBD1,16,TRBV9,CASSEKTGGRYTEAFF,TGTGCCAGCAGCGAAAAGACAGGGGGCAGATACACTGAAGCTTTCTTT
TRBJ2-7,few,-,16,TRBV6-6,CASSQKLTAVSYEQYF,TGTGCCAGCAGCCAAAAACTTACAGCAGTCTCCTACGAGCAGTACTTC